The 5 T cell receptor beta chains presented below share a single source sample, sequenced in a study of blood T cell repertoires in COVID-19. Measured with immunoSEQ multiplex PCR; TCRdb has only the in-frame clones, and not every one. The sample lists hundreds of thousands of clones; 89% were seen once. Sequencing was done on a sample of PBMCs or T cells enriched from blood (not recorded which). These receptors came from a woman aged 35 to 49 who had recovered from COVID-19.

V and J are TRBV9 and TRBJ2-7; 8 nucleotides match TRBD2. This CDR3 has 14 amino acids. The J segment lost 4 bases and the V segment lost 1 base, leaving 4 bases of the junction unmatched. The germline CDR1 and CDR2 sequences are SGDLS and YYNGEE. The CDR3 nucleotides are TGTGCCAGCAGCGTAAGCGGGGGAGTTTACGAGCAGTACTTC. Its protein is CASSVSGGVYEQYF.

The rearrangement uses TRBV2 and TRBJ2-5, with D possibly TRBD1 on 6 matching bases. The CDR3 is made up of 14 amino acids. V gave up 7 bases and J gave up 1 base, with 13 bases separating them. Germline V gene lookup returns CDR1 SNHLY and CDR2 FYNNEI. The CDR3 region is CASIGGRSQETQYF. CDR3 nucleotides: TGTGCCAGCATAGGGGGACGTTCCCAAGAGACCCAGTACTTC. Based on the CDR3 plus reference TRBV2 and TRBJ2-5, the full variable domain is EPEVTQTPSHQVTQMGQEVILRCVPISNHLYFYWYRQILGQKVEFLVSFYNNEISEKSEIFDDQFSVERPDGSNFTLKIRSTKLEDSAMYFCASIGGRSQETQYFGPGTRLLVL.

This chain uses TRBV4-3 with TRBJ2-2; TRBD1 matches 10 bases. V lost 3 bases, J lost 2 bases, and 6 bases stayed unmatched. The CDR3 sequence is 17 residues long. CDR1 and CDR2 from the germline V gene are LGHNA and YSLEER. The CDR3 loop reads CASSQRRDRGNTGELFF. The CDR3 coding sequence is TGCGCCAGCAGCCAGCGCCGGGACAGGGGTAACACCGGGGAGCTGTTTTTT.

The genes are TRBV19 and TRBJ1-1, with TRBD1 identical over 7 bases. The V segment lost 6 bases and the J segment 3 bases; nucleotides outside the gene matches: 4. The CDR3 spans 13 residues. The germline V gene has CDR1 LNHDA and CDR2 SQIVND (reference sequence). The CDR3 nucleotides read TGTGCCAGTAGCTACACAGGGGACACTGAAGCTTTCTTT. Translated, it gives CASSYTGDTEAFF.

This clone turned up a few times. The V gene is TRBV7-2, the J gene TRBJ2-7, with TRBD1 as a possible D gene (7 bases). CDR1 SGHTA and CDR2 FQGNSA come from the germline V gene. CDR3 length: 15 residues. Trimming removed 3 bases at V and 2 bases at J, with 14 bases between. CDR3 sequence (DNA): TGTGCCAGCAGCTTGACAGGGACTTCGACCTACGAGCAGTACTTC. Its translation is CASSLTGTSTYEQYF.